The 15 T cell receptor beta chains given below trace back to one sample, sequenced in a study of T cells after yellow fever vaccination (dated by TCRdb to about 2019). Per the publication, the treatment or condition label means: live attenuated yellow fever vaccine strain. The library was made by 5' RACE. These reads were obtained on an Illumina NovaSeq 6000. TCRdb cleaned the public reads at Q25 with fastp, built clones with MiXCR and kept in-frame beta chains. Records with the same CDR3 protein are collapsed into one entry carrying the most frequent genes and DNA. The table for this sample lists under 500,000 distinct CDR3 sequences; 15% to 20% of them were counted only once. The ten biggest clones cover 15% to 20% of the sample. The sequenced sample was PBMCs, obtained before the yellow fever booster vaccination. The source is a man aged 18-30 years who received the YFV17D yellow fever vaccine.

In this sample, this clonotype turned up many times. V gene TRBV9 combines with J gene TRBJ2-2; 8 nucleotides align to TRBD2. The germline gives CDR1 SGDLS, CDR2 YYNGEE. J lost 0 bases, V lost 4 bases, and 5 bases had no gene match. The CDR3 loop spans 16 amino acids. The CDR3, as DNA: TGTGCCAGCAGCCACCCAGCGGGGGCGAACACCGGGGAGCTGTTTTTT. The encoded protein is CASSHPAGANTGELFF.

This clonotype was counted between two and nine times. As DNA, the CDR3 is TGTGCCAGCAGCGTTCTAGCGGGGGGGACAGATACGCAGTATTTT. Translation: CASSVLAGGTDTQYF. The genes are TRBV9 and TRBJ2-3; 12 nucleotides match TRBD2. CDR1 and CDR2 from the germline V gene are SGDLS and YYNGEE. Unmatched junction bases numbered 1, after V lost 2 bases and J lost 3 bases. The CDR3 has 15 residues.

The chain joins TRBV4-1 to TRBJ1-2, with 7 positions matching TRBD1. This CDR3 contains 17 residues. The germline gives CDR1 MGHRA, CDR2 YSYEKL. After removal of 2 bases from V and 2 bases from J, the junction contained 11 bases not matched to a gene. DNA for the CDR3: TGCGCCAGCAGCCAACACACCTCGGGCAGGGGGAACTATGGCTACACCTTC. Encoded protein: CASSQHTSGRGNYGYTF.

This chain joins TRBV19 and TRBJ2-3; 9 positions match TRBD2. CDR1 and CDR2 (germline): LNHDA, SQIVND (reference sequence). V lost 5 bases to trimming and J lost 5 bases; unmatched junction nucleotides: 8. The CDR3 runs to 15 residues. This CDR3 is CASSVAGGLGDTQYF. The CDR3 bases are TGTGCCAGTAGTGTGGCGGGGGGGCTTGGAGATACGCAGTATTTT.

The J gene is TRBJ2-4, the V gene TRBV20-1; the D gene could be TRBD1 or TRBD2 (5 bases each). Trimming took off 5 bases at V and 6 bases at J, with 23 bases between the two ends. From germline, CDR1 is DFQATT and CDR2 SNEGSKA (reference sequence). The CDR3 consists of 16 residues. CDR3 DNA: TGCAGTGCTGGGTTTCGAACGACCGGGACCCTAAACATTCAGTACTTC. Translation: CSAGFRTTGTLNIQYF.

The gene calls are TRBV11-2 and TRBJ1-2, with D uncertain. CDR3 length: 15 residues. V lost 2 bases to trimming and J lost 0 bases, with 10 bases between them. The germline V gene has CDR1 SGHAT and CDR2 FQNNGV. CDR3 DNA: TGTGCCAGCAGCTTACTGGCAGGAGCTAACTATGGCTACACCTTC. Amino acids: CASSLLAGANYGYTF.

In this sample, this clonotype turned up a few times. The rearrangement joins TRBV15 to TRBJ1-5; the D gene is possibly TRBD1 (5 bases). The germline gives CDR1 LNHNV, CDR2 YYDKDF (reference sequence). This CDR3 has 14 residues. Trimming shortened V by 0 bases and J by 7 bases, and 10 bases separated the two germline ends. The chain's CDR3 is CATSRDQGWQPQHF. The CDR3 nucleotides read TGTGCCACCAGCAGAGACCAGGGCTGGCAGCCCCAGCATTTT. Complete variable domain (other parts from reference TRBV15 and TRBJ1-5): DAMVIQNPRYQVTQFGKPVTLSCSQTLNHNVMYWYQQKSSQAPKLLFHYYDKDFNNEADTPDNFQSRRPNTSFCFLDIRSPGLGDTAMYLCATSRDQGWQPQHFGDGTRLSIL.

The chain combines TRBV6-5 with TRBJ2-7, with 7 nucleotides matching TRBD1. CDR1 MNHEY and CDR2 SVGAGI come from the germline V gene. CDR3 size: 15 residues. The V gene end was trimmed by 2 bases and the J gene end by 2 bases; junction bases not matched to a gene: 6. CDR3 sequence reads: CASSYVVGTAYEQYF. The CDR3 DNA reads as TGTGCCAGCAGTTACGTCGTGGGGACAGCCTACGAGCAGTACTTC.

The chain uses TRBV4-1 and TRBJ2-7; D call uncertain. With 9 bases removed from V and 3 bases from J, the gap between germline ends came to 15 bases. Germline loops: CDR1 MGHRA, CDR2 YSYEKL. CDR3 length: 13 amino acids. The CDR3 region is CARVRATFYEQYV. The CDR3 DNA follows: TGCGCCAGAGTCCGGGCGACTTTCTACGAGCAGTACGTC.

This clonotype was seen more than once but under ten times. The rearrangement joins TRBV4-3 to TRBJ2-7; no clear D. There are 16 residues in the CDR3. Germline V gene lookup returns CDR1 LGHNA and CDR2 YSLEER. The V end was cut by 1 base, the J end by 5 bases, with 18 bases between. The CDR3 nucleotides read TGCGCCAGCAGCCAAGTTTACGCAGGTGTCATGAACGAGCAGTACTTC. Translating gives CASSQVYAGVMNEQYF.

The chain joins TRBV9 to TRBJ2-5; 9 bases fit TRBD2. J was trimmed by 2 bases and V by 0 bases; bases with no gene match: 11. Germline V gene lookup returns CDR1 SGDLS and CDR2 YYNGEE. The CDR3 is made up of 18 amino acids. CDR3 nucleotides: TGTGCCAGCAGCGTAGCTGGGCGCCCTAGCGGGGCACAAGAGACCCAGTACTTC. Residues: CASSVAGRPSGAQETQYF.

The chain couples TRBV20-1 to TRBJ2-1, with D possibly TRBD1 on 6 matching bases. This CDR3 is built from 16 residues. CDR1 is DFQATT, CDR2 SNEGSKA, per germline (reference sequence). The germline V and J ends were trimmed by 2 bases and 8 bases, with 22 bases remaining between them. CDR3 DNA: TGCAGTGCTAGAAGTTGGGACAACATGTGGACGTATGAGCAGTTCTTC. Amino acids: CSARSWDNMWTYEQFF.

This clonotype has only a few counts. The genes are TRBV6-4 and TRBJ2-3, with 12 nucleotides matching TRBD1. Trimming took 2 bases from V and 5 from J; bases not matched to a gene: 5. The CDR3 is made up of 16 amino acids. From germline, CDR1 is MRHNA and CDR2 SNTAGT. For the CDR3, the DNA is TGTGCCAGCAGTGACGGGACAGGGGGCGCGGGAGATACGCAGTATTTT. Residues: CASSDGTGGAGDTQYF.

This clonotype has just a few counts. The V and J genes are TRBV4-3 and TRBJ2-5; D gene unclear. The CDR3 extends over 14 amino acids. Trimming left V 1 base short and J 4 bases short, with 10 bases between. CDR1 is LGHNA, CDR2 YSLEER, per germline. In DNA form, the CDR3 reads TGCGCCAGCAGCCAAGCGCCTTCAAGAGAGACCCAGTACTTC. Amino acid sequence: CASSQAPSRETQYF.

V is TRBV29-1 and J is TRBJ2-5, with TRBD1 identical over 9 bases. V shed 8 bases, J shed 5 bases, and the junction held 9 bases outside the gene matches. Germline CDR1 and CDR2: SQVTM and ANQGSEA. CDR3 length: 13 residues. DNA of the CDR3: TGCAGCCTCCGGACAGGGGCTTTGGAGACCCAGTACTTC. Translation gives CSLRTGALETQYF.